These 20 T cell receptor beta chains share one sample of origin, sequenced in a study of T cells in Graves' hyperthyroidism and ophthalmopathy. RNA transcripts gave rise to amplified TCR beta CDR3 regions. Researchers ran a first-round RT-PCR on the TCR CDR3 using the HTBI primer set. TCRdb called the multiplex PCR reads again in MiXCR, with one record for every CDR3 protein. The sample carries more than 500,000 distinct CDR3 sequences, about 14% recorded once. Source material: blood. The receptors shown here come from a woman in her forties with Graves' ophthalmopathy.

This clonotype occurred many times. This chain connects TRBV10-3 to TRBJ2-7; the D gene is possibly TRBD2 (6 bases). The germline V gene encodes CDR1 ENHRY and CDR2 SYGVKD. CDR3 length: 14 residues. V dropped 0 bases and J dropped 6 bases, with 12 bases sitting between them. The CDR3 region is CAISESGGVLEQYF. In DNA form, the CDR3 reads TGTGCCATCAGTGAGTCGGGGGGAGTCCTCGAGCAGTACTTC.

A few counts support this clonotype. V gene TRBV11-2 combines with J gene TRBJ2-1, with 10 bases matching TRBD1. The CDR3 has 14 amino acids. In germline, CDR1 is SGHAT, CDR2 FQNNGV. V lost 8 bases, J lost 2 bases, and 3 bases stayed unmatched. CDR3 in amino acids: CASGGQGAYNEQFF. The CDR3 DNA reads as TGTGCCAGCGGCGGACAGGGGGCCTACAATGAGCAGTTCTTC.

This clonotype was seen only a few times. The V and J genes are TRBV20-1 and TRBJ2-1, with TRBD2 matching over 13 bases. The CDR3 sequence is 16 residues long. The germline CDR1 and CDR2 sequences are DFQATT and SNEGSKA (reference sequence). Germline trimming cut 1 base from V and 6 bases from J; bases unmatched to any gene: 6. CDR3 protein: CSARGAGTSGINEQFF. The CDR3 nucleotides read TGCAGTGCTAGAGGGGCCGGGACTAGCGGGATCAATGAGCAGTTCTTC.

This clonotype was seen many times. The V call is TRBV6-2 or TRBV6-3, the J call TRBJ1-2, with D uncertain. This CDR3 comprises 16 residues. Germline assignment: CDR1 MNHEY and CDR2 SVGEGT. Trimming took off 4 bases at V and 4 bases at J, with 19 bases between the two ends. The CDR3 loop is CASSSVERLRRYGYTF. CDR3 bases: TGTGCCAGCAGTTCCGTCGAACGGCTACGACGCTATGGCTACACCTTC.

This clonotype was found many times. The chain employs TRBV2 and TRBJ2-7, with D possibly being TRBD2 (6 bases). This CDR3 is built from 14 residues. CDR1 is SNHLY and CDR2 is FYNNEI in the germline V gene. Trimming removed 6 bases at V and 0 bases at J, with 12 bases between. The CDR3 coding sequence is TGTGCCAGCAGGATAGCGGTTAGCTCCTACGAGCAGTACTTC. Translation: CASRIAVSSYEQYF.

This clonotype showed up many times. CDR3 in DNA: TGCGCCAGCAGCTTGGCAAGCAGGGGGCTTACTGAAGCTTTCTTT. Protein sequence: CASSLASRGLTEAFF. J is TRBJ1-1 and V is TRBV5-1; TRBD1 matches 8 bases. V lost 0 bases and J lost 5; bases outside the gene matches: 6. CDR1 SGHRS and CDR2 YFSETQ come from the germline V gene. The CDR3 has 15 residues.

The genes are TRBV18 and TRBJ2-7; D is possibly TRBD2 (5 bases). This CDR3 spans 15 amino acids. Trimming left V 3 bases short and J 9 bases short, with 21 bases between. Germline values: CDR1 KGHSH, CDR2 LQKENI. The chain's CDR3 is CASSPLELGGGWQYF. The DNA for the CDR3 is TGTGCCAGCTCACCTTTAGAGCTCGGAGGTGGGTGGCAGTACTTC.

The V gene is TRBV30, the J gene TRBJ2-5, with 14 bases fitting TRBD2. From germline, CDR1 is GTSNPN and CDR2 SVGIG (reference sequence). The CDR3 has 16 residues. The V and J ends lost 3 bases and 4 bases, in that order; junction bases with no gene match: 7. CDR3 sequence (DNA): TGTGCCTGGAGGAGGAAAGGGACTAGCGGGAGAGAGACCCAGTACTTC. Amino acids: CAWRRKGTSGRETQYF. The whole variable domain, remainder taken from reference TRBV30 and TRBJ2-5, is SQTIHQWPATLVQPVGSPLSLECTVEGTSNPNLYWYRQAAGRGLQLLFYSVGIGQISSEVPQNLSASRPQDRQFILSSKKLLLSDSGFYLCAWRRKGTSGRETQYFGPGTRLLVL.

The chain employs TRBV29-1 and TRBJ2-7; D might be TRBD2 (6 bases). CDR1 is SQVTM, CDR2 ANQGSEA, per germline. The CDR3 consists of 13 residues. V was cut by 5 bases and J by 4 bases, with 15 bases left in between. For the CDR3, the DNA is TGCAGCGTTCGTGGCGGGAAGAGTTACGAGCAGTACTTC. Translation gives CSVRGGKSYEQYF.

Ten or more counts support this clonotype. The CDR3 DNA reads TGTGCCAGCAGTTTTACGGGGGTTGACTACGAGCAGTACTTC. It is translated as CASSFTGVDYEQYF. The V and J genes are TRBV27 and TRBJ2-7, with D possibly being TRBD2 (6 bases). CDR1 MNHEY and CDR2 SMNVEV come from the germline V gene (reference sequence). The CDR3 contains 14 residues. The V gene lost 3 bases and the J gene lost 3 bases, with 12 bases spanning the gap.

This clonotype came up many times. This chain uses TRBV6-2 or TRBV6-3 with TRBJ2-2; 7 bases agree with TRBD1. With V trimmed by 7 bases and J by 6 bases, 8 bases remained unmatched. The V gene's germline CDR1 is MNHEY and CDR2 SVGEGT. The CDR3 loop spans 14 amino acids. The CDR3 DNA is TGTGCCAGCATGGAACAGGGGTCGGCCGGGGAGCTGTTTTTT. It translates to CASMEQGSAGELFF.

This clonotype was seen a few times. The chain uses TRBV28 and TRBJ2-4, with 7 nucleotides matching TRBD2. The length of the CDR3 is 13 residues. Germline-derived CDR1 and CDR2 are MDHEN and SYDVKM. Losses at the gene ends were 8 bases for V and 3 bases for J; bases not matched to a gene: 4. The CDR3 nucleotides read TGTGCCAGCCGGGAGGCGGGCAAAAACATTCAGTACTTC. Translated: CASREAGKNIQYF. Looking up the rest from reference TRBV28 and TRBJ2-4 gives the full variable domain: DVKVTQSSRYLVKRTGEKVFLECVQDMDHENMFWYRQDPGLGLRLIYFSYDVKMKEKGDIPEGYSVSREKKERFSLILESASTNQTSMYLCASREAGKNIQYFGAGTRLSVL.

At least ten counts were recorded for this clonotype. This chain links TRBV28 with TRBJ1-6; 7 bases are a match to TRBD1. The V segment lost 5 bases and the J segment 9 bases; nucleotides outside the gene matches: 7. The CDR3 spans 14 residues. Germline CDR1 MDHEN, CDR2 SYDVKM. For the CDR3, the DNA is TGTGCCAGCAGTCCTGGACAGGTTGTTTCACCCCTCCACTTT. This translates into CASSPGQVVSPLHF.

V gene TRBV27 combines with J gene TRBJ2-5; a possible D gene is TRBD1 (5 bases). The CDR3 extends over 14 amino acids. The V gene's germline CDR1 is MNHEY and CDR2 SMNVEV (reference sequence). Trimming removed 2 bases at V and 5 bases at J, with 12 bases between. The CDR3 protein is CASSLVGRDETQYF. CDR3 coding DNA: TGTGCCAGCAGTTTAGTGGGCAGGGATGAGACCCAGTACTTC.

The chain has TRBV11-2 and TRBJ1-2; D unclear. This CDR3 region has 13 residues. The V gene's germline CDR1 is SGHAT and CDR2 FQNNGV. Trimming cost V 4 bases and J 7 bases, with 13 bases left between them. CDR3 protein: CASSSGPGRGYTF. The CDR3 DNA is TGTGCCAGCAGCTCCGGACCCGGACGTGGCTACACCTTC.

This rearrangement joins TRBV7-3 to TRBJ2-5; D may correspond to TRBD1 or TRBD2 (6 bases each). CDR1 and CDR2 (germline): SGHTA, FQGTGA. V lost 2 bases, J lost 4 bases, and 14 bases lay in between. This CDR3 contains 15 residues. CDR3 DNA sequence: TGTGCCAGCAGCTTAGAGCCGGGGGCGATAGAGACCCAGTACTTC. As protein: CASSLEPGAIETQYF.

This clonotype showed up many times. V gene TRBV30 combines with J gene TRBJ1-2, with a tentative D call TRBD1 (6 bases). The CDR3 is 14 amino acids. Germline V lookup: CDR1 GTSNPN, CDR2 SVGIG (reference sequence). Trimming took off 0 bases at V and 5 bases at J, with 13 bases between the two ends. This CDR3 reads CAWSVNGGWYGYTF. Here the CDR3 DNA reads TGTGCCTGGAGTGTAAATGGGGGCTGGTATGGCTACACCTTC.

This clonotype was counted many times. The V and J genes are TRBV28 and TRBJ2-2; the D is unclear. This CDR3 is built from 15 residues. The germline CDR1 and CDR2 sequences are MDHEN and SYDVKM. Trimming removed 6 bases at V and 4 bases at J, with 15 bases between. This CDR3 reads CASSFPQSPTGELFF. The CDR3 nucleotides read TGTGCCAGCAGCTTCCCCCAGAGTCCCACCGGGGAGCTGTTTTTT.

The sample holds many counts of this clonotype. V is TRBV19 and J is TRBJ1-2, with 7 bases matching TRBD1. Per the germline V gene, CDR1 is LNHDA and CDR2 is SQIVND (reference sequence). V was pared by 8 bases and J by 0 bases, with 12 bases of the junction left unmatched. This CDR3 has 16 residues. The CDR3 protein is CASSALTGATNYGYTF. CDR3 bases: TGTGCCAGTTCCGCACTCACAGGGGCAACTAACTATGGCTACACCTTC.

This chain connects TRBV6-1 to TRBJ1-1; the D gene is possibly TRBD1 (5 bases). The length of the CDR3 is 14 residues. In germline, CDR1 is MNHNS, CDR2 SASEGT. V was pared by 7 bases and J by 5 bases, with 17 bases between. The CDR3 region is CASIGGEWWTEAFF. The CDR3 DNA sequence: TGTGCCAGCATAGGAGGGGAGTGGTGGACTGAAGCTTTCTTT.